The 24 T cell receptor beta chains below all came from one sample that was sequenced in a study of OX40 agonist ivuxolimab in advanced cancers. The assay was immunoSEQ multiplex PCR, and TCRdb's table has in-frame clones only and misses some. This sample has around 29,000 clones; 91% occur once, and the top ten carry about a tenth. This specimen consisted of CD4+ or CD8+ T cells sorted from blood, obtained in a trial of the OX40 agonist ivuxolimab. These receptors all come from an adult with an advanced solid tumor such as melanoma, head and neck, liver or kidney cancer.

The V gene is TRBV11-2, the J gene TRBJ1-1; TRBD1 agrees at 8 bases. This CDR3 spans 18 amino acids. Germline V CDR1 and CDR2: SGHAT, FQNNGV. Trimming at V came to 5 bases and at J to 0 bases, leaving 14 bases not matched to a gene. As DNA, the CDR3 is TGTGCCAGCAGCCCAGGAGTCCCAGGGGGCTTAATGAACACTGAAGCTTTCTTT. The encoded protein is CASSPGVPGGLMNTEAFF. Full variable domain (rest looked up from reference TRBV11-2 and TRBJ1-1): EAGVAQSPRYKIIEKRQSVAFWCNPISGHATLYWYQQILGQGPKLLIQFQNNGVVDDSQLPKDRFSAERLKGVDSTLKIQPAKLEDSAVYLCASSPGVPGGLMNTEAFFGQGTRLTVV.

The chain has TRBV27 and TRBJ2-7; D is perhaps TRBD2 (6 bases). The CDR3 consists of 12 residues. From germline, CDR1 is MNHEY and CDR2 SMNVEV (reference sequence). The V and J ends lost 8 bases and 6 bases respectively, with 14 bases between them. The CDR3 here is CASGPWRGEQYF. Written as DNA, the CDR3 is TGTGCCAGCGGACCCTGGAGGGGCGAGCAGTACTTC.

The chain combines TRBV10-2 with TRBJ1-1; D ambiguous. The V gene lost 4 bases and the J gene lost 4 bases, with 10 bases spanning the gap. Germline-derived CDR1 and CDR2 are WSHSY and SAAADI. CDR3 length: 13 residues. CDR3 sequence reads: CASSGRSVTEAFF. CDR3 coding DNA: TGCGCCAGCAGTGGACGGTCTGTCACTGAAGCTTTCTTT.

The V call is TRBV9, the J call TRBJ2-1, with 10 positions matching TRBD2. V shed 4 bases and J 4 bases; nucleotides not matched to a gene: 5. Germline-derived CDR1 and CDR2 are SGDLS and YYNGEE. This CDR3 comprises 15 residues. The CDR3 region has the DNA TGTGCCAGCAGCATCAGCGGGGGGGAATACAATGAGCAGTTCTTC. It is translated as CASSISGGEYNEQFF.

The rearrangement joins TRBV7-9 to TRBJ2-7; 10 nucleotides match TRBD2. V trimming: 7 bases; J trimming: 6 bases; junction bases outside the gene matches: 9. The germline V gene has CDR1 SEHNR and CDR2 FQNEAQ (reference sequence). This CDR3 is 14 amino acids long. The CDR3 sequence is CASTLAGAPSEQYF. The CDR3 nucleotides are TGTGCCAGCACGCTAGCGGGGGCCCCTAGCGAGCAGTACTTC.

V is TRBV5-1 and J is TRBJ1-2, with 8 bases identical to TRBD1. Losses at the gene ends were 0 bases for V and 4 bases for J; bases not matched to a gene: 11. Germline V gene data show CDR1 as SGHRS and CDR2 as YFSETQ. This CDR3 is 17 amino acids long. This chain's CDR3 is CASSLGDGPGQVYGYTF. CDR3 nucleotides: TGCGCCAGCAGCTTGGGCGACGGTCCGGGACAGGTCTATGGCTACACCTTC.

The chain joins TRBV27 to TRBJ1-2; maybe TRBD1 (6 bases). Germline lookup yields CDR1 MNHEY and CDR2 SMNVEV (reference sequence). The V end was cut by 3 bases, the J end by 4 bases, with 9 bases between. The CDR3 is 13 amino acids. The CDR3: CASSFTTGYGYTF. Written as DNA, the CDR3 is TGTGCCAGCAGTTTCACGACAGGCTATGGCTACACCTTC.

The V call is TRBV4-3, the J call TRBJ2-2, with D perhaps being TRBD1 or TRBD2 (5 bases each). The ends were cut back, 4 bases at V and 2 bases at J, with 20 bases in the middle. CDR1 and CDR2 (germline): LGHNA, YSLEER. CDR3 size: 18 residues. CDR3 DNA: TGCGCCAGCAGCCCTATTAATGGGTGGGACCTAAACACCGGGGAGCTGTTTTTT. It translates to CASSPINGWDLNTGELFF.

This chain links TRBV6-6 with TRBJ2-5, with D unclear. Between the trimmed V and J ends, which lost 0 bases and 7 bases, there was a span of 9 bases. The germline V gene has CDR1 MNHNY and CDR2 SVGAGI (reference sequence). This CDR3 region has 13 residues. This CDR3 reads CASSYSTSATQYF. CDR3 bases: TGTGCCAGCAGTTACTCGACGAGTGCGACCCAGTACTTC.

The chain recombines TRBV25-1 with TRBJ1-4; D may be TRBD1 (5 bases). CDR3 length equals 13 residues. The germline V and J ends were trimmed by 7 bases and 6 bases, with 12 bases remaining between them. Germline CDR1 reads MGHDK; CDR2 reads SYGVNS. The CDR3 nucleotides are TGTGCCAGCACCGACAGTTACTATGAAAAACTGTTTTTT. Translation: CASTDSYYEKLFF.

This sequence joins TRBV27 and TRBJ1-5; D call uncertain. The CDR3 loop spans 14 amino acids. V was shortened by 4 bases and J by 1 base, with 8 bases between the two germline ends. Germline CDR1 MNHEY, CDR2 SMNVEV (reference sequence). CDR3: CASSSAGSNQPQHF. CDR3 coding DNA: TGTGCCAGCAGTTCGGCGGGGAGCAATCAGCCCCAGCATTTT.

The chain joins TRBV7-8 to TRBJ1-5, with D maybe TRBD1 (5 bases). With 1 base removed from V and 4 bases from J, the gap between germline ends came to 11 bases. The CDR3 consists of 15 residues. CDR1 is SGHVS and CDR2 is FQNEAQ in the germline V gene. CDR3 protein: CASSLGLGENQPQHF. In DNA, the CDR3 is TGTGCCAGCAGCTTAGGTTTGGGGGAAAATCAGCCCCAGCATTTT.

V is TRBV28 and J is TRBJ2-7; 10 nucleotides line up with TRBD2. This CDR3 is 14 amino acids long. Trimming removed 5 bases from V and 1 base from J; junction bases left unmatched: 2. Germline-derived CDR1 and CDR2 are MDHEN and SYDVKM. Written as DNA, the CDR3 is TGTGCCAGCAGTCCGGGACTAGCGTCCTACGAGCAGTACTTC. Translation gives CASSPGLASYEQYF.

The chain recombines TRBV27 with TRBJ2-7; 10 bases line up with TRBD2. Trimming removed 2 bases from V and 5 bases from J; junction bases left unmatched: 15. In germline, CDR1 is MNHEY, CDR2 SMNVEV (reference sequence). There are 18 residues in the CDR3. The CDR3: CASSLGAGTSDFLDEQYF. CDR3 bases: TGTGCCAGCAGTTTAGGAGCAGGGACTAGCGACTTTCTTGACGAGCAGTACTTC.

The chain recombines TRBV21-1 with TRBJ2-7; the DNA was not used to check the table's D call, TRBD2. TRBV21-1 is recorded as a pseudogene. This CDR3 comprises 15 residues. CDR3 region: CASSKRNGGGNEQYF. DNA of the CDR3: TGTGCCAGCAGCAAACGTAACGGGGGGGGTAACGAGCAGTACTTC.

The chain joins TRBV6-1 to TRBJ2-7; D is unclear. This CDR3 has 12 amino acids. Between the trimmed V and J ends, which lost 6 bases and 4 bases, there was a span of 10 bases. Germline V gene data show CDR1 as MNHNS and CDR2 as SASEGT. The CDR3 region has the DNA TGTGCCAGCAGCCCCGGTGGGTACGAGCAGTACTTC. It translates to CASSPGGYEQYF.

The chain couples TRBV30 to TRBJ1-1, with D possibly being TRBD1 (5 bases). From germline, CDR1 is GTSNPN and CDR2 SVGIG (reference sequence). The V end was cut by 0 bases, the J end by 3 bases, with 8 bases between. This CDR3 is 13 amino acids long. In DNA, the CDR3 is TGTGCCTGGAGTGTAACCAGGGACACTGAAGCTTTCTTT. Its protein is CAWSVTRDTEAFF.

The DNA for the CDR3 is TGCGCCAGCAGCCAAGCGGCTAGCGCCCAAGGCCTCTCCTACGAGCAGTACTTC. Amino acids: CASSQAASAQGLSYEQYF. This sequence joins TRBV4-1 and TRBJ2-7, with D possibly matching TRBD2 (6 bases). Germline assignment: CDR1 MGHRA and CDR2 YSYEKL. The V and J ends lost 1 base and 0 bases respectively, with 19 bases between them. The CDR3 spans 18 residues.

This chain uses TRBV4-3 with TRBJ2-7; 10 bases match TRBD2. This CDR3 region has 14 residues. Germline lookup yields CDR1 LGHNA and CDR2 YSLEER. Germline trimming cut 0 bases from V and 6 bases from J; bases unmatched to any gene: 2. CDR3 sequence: CASSQEGLATEQYF. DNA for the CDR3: TGCGCCAGCAGCCAAGAGGGACTAGCGACCGAGCAGTACTTC.

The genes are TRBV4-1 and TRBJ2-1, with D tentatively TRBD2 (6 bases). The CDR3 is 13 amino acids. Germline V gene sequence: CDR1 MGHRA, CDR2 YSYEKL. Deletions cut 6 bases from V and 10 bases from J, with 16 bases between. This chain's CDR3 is CASRSRDSREQFF. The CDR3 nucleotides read TGCGCCAGCAGGTCTCGGGACTCCCGAGAGCAGTTCTTC.

The CDR3 nucleotides read TGTGCCAGTAGTCTTCAACCCTCATGGGGGGGTAATCAGCCCCAGCATTTT. Translated: CASSLQPSWGGNQPQHF. The chain is built from TRBV19 and TRBJ1-5, with D perhaps matching TRBD1 (5 bases). The CDR3 consists of 17 residues. The ends were cut back, 5 bases at V and 4 bases at J, with 21 bases in the middle. Germline values: CDR1 LNHDA, CDR2 SQIVND (reference sequence).

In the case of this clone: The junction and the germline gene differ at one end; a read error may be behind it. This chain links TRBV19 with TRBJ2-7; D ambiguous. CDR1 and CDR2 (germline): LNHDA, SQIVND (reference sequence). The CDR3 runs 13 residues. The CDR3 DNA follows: TGTGCCAGTAGTATATACGACTCCCACGAGCAGTACTTC. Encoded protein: CASSIYDSHEQYF.

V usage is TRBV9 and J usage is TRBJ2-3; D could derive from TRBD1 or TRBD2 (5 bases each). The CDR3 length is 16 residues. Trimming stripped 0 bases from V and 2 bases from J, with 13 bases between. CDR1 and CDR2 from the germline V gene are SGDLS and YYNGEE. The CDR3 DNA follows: TGTGCCAGCAGCGTAGGTTGGGGACCCCCCACAGATACGCAGTATTTT. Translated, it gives CASSVGWGPPTDTQYF.

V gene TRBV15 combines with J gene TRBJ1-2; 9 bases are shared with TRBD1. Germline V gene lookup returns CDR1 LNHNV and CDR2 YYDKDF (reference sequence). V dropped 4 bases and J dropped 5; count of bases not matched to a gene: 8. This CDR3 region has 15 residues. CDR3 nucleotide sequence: TGTGCCACCAGCAACGCGGGACAGGGTTGGTATGGCTACACCTTC. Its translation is CATSNAGQGWYGYTF.